This is a list of T cell receptor beta chains from one sample in a study of T cells in Graves' hyperthyroidism and ophthalmopathy. TCRdb redid the calling of the multiplex PCR reads with MiXCR, one entry per CDR3 protein. The sample shows roughly 700,000 distinct CDR3 sequences, less than 15% of them seen only once. The sample taken for sequencing was blood. Every receptor here comes from a young woman with Graves' hyperthyroidism. Both conserved end residues are part of each CDR3. A D gene is named only where the DNA matches it firmly. The listing skips clone size in some rows; elsewhere it reads once, few, many or a size class.

v_call	d_call	clone_size	j_call	cdr3_aa	cdr3_nt
TRBV5-5	TRBD1	many	TRBJ1-5	CASSLEGASNQPQHF	TGTGCCAGCAGCTTGGAGGGGGCCAGCAATCAGCCCCAGCATTTT
TRBV4-1	.	many	TRBJ1-2	CASSQSVGLGYGYTF	TGCGCCAGCAGCCAATCGGTGGGGCTTGGCTATGGCTACACCTTC
TRBV30	TRBD1	many	TRBJ2-5	CAWGKQGGETQYF	TGTGCCTGGGGGAAACAGGGGGGAGAGACCCAGTACTTC
TRBV10-3	TRBD2	many	TRBJ2-1	CAISGTSGSPDEQFF	TGTGCCATCAGTGGGACTAGCGGGAGTCCCGATGAGCAGTTCTTC
TRBV20-1	.	few	TRBJ2-7	CSARDEAPYEQYF	TGCAGTGCTAGAGATGAGGCACCTTACGAGCAGTACTTC
TRBV12-3/TRBV12-4	TRBD1	many	TRBJ1-2	CASSFGDRGPYGYTF	TGTGCCAGCAGTTTTGGGGACAGGGGACCCTATGGCTACACCTTC
TRBV4-1	.	.	TRBJ2-7	CASSHPGDSYEQYF	TGCGCCAGCAGCCATCCGGGGGACTCCTACGAGCAGTACTTC
TRBV6-1	.	many	TRBJ2-5	CASNQNGRVKVTTQYF	TGTGCCAGCAACCAGAACGGAAGGGTCAAGGTTACGACCCAGTACTTC
TRBV5-6	TRBD2	few	TRBJ2-2	CASSFGRRREKFVAGELFF	TGTGCCAGCAGCTTTGGGAGGCGGCGGGAGAAGTTTGTTGCCGGGGAGCTGTTTTTT
TRBV3-1	.	many	TRBJ1-2	CASREQGGYGYTF	TGTGCCAGCAGAGAACAGGGAGGCTATGGCTACACCTTC
TRBV12-3/TRBV12-4	.	.	TRBJ1-2	CASRPMGGRYGYTF	TGTGCCAGCCGGCCCATGGGGGGCCGCTATGGCTACACCTTC
TRBV9	TRBD2	few	TRBJ2-3	CASSPGLATADTQYF	TGTGCCAGCAGCCCCGGACTAGCAACCGCGGATACGCAGTATTTT
TRBV6-5	.	many	TRBJ1-4	CASSYSGMRGEKLFF	TGTGCCAGCAGTTACTCTGGGATGAGGGGTGAAAAACTGTTTTTT
TRBV4-3	.	.	TRBJ1-2	CASSQDRAWVVDGYTF	TGCGCCAGCAGCCAAGATAGGGCCTGGGTAGTAGATGGCTACACCTTC
TRBV5-4	.	.	TRBJ1-1	CASSLPGQDTEAFF	TGTGCCAGCAGCTTACCGGGACAAGACACTGAAGCTTTCTTT
TRBV7-9	.	once	TRBJ2-1	CASSLAGNRGFF	TGTGCCAGCAGCTTAGCGGGGAACCGCGGGTTCTTC
TRBV7-9	.	.	TRBJ2-7	CASSFPRWDKAYEQYF	TGTGCCAGCAGCTTCCCCAGGTGGGACAAAGCCTACGAGCAGTACTTC
TRBV18	TRBD2	.	TRBJ2-7	CASSPSLAAPYEQYF	TGTGCCAGCTCACCTTCACTAGCGGCCCCCTACGAGCAGTACTTC
TRBV5-6	TRBD2	many	TRBJ2-7	CASSPRTSGSDLSSYEQYF	TGTGCCAGCAGCCCCAGGACTAGCGGGAGTGACCTTAGCTCCTACGAGCAGTACTTC
TRBV4-1	.	.	TRBJ2-5	CASSQDRGVQETQYF	TGCGCCAGCAGCCAAGATCGGGGAGTACAAGAGACCCAGTACTTC
TRBV5-6	.	.	TRBJ2-3	CASSLGTGRADTQYF	TGTGCCAGCAGCTTAGGGACGGGACGGGCAGATACGCAGTATTTT
TRBV19	.	.	TRBJ1-6	CASSSIGDEASPLHF	TGTGCCAGTAGTTCGATCGGGGACGAAGCATCACCCCTCCACTTT
TRBV10-3	.	many	TRBJ2-7	CAISEIGVSYEQYF	TGTGCCATCAGTGAGATAGGGGTTAGCTACGAGCAGTACTTC
TRBV20-1	TRBD1	few	TRBJ1-2	CSARDATGYYGYTF	TGCAGTGCTAGAGACGCGACAGGGTACTATGGCTACACCTTC
TRBV7-9	TRBD1	few	TRBJ2-2	CASSSTGTGATGELFF	TGTGCCAGCAGCTCGACCGGGACAGGGGCCACCGGGGAGCTGTTTTTT
TRBV3-1	.	many	TRBJ1-1	CASRLRQDTEAFF	TGTGCCAGCAGACTCAGACAGGACACTGAAGCTTTCTTT
TRBV30	TRBD2	few	TRBJ2-3	CAWSLAGVPPQYF	TGTGCCTGGAGTCTAGCGGGAGTCCCACCGCAGTATTTT
TRBV28	.	many	TRBJ1-2	CASSFPGAGGYTF	TGTGCCAGCAGTTTTCCAGGGGCTGGTGGCTACACCTTC
TRBV30	.	few	TRBJ2-7	CAWSVAGISYEQYF	TGTGCCTGGAGTGTTGCGGGGATATCCTACGAGCAGTACTTC
TRBV28	TRBD1	.	TRBJ2-3	CASSEQGAGTDTQYF	TGTGCCAGCAGTGAACAGGGGGCCGGGACAGATACGCAGTATTTT
TRBV12-3/TRBV12-4	TRBD1	.	TRBJ2-3	CASSYGQGGKPQYF	TGTGCCAGCAGTTACGGACAGGGTGGGAAGCCCCAGTATTTT
TRBV18	.	many	TRBJ2-7	CASSPRTGDEQYF	TGTGCCAGCAGCCCTCGGACTGGCGACGAGCAGTACTTC
TRBV7-9	.	.	TRBJ1-5	CASSSGGGPYSNQPQHF	TGTGCCAGCAGCTCTGGGGGAGGACCTTATAGCAATCAGCCCCAGCATTTT
TRBV2	.	few	TRBJ2-2	CASSENGPNTGELFF	TGTGCCAGCAGTGAGAACGGGCCGAACACCGGGGAGCTGTTTTTT
TRBV11-2	TRBD1	many	TRBJ2-3	CASSFPGQGAGWTDTQYF	TGTGCCAGCAGCTTCCCGGGACAGGGGGCAGGGTGGACAGATACGCAGTATTTT
TRBV29-1	.	few	TRBJ2-1	CSVETFEREWGNEQFF	TGCAGCGTTGAAACGTTTGAGAGGGAGTGGGGGAATGAGCAGTTCTTC
TRBV18	.	many	TRBJ1-1	CASSPLDTNTEAFF	TGTGCCAGCTCACCACTGGACACGAACACTGAAGCTTTCTTT
TRBV11-2	.	.	TRBJ1-2	CASSPMSPADPKGYTF	TGTGCCAGCAGCCCGATGTCCCCGGCCGACCCAAAAGGCTACACCTTC
TRBV7-2	.	.	TRBJ2-1	CASSFNREDNGQFF	TGTGCCAGCAGCTTTAACAGGGAGGACAATGGGCAGTTCTTC
TRBV4-1	TRBD1	few	TRBJ1-5	CASSQVQGDQPQHF	TGCGCCAGCAGCCAAGTCCAGGGGGATCAGCCCCAGCATTTT
TRBV7-8	TRBD1	many	TRBJ1-2	CASSSPGQGYGYTF	TGTGCCAGCAGCTCGCCGGGACAGGGCTATGGCTACACCTTC
TRBV7-9	.	many	TRBJ1-1	CASSFSMNTEAFF	TGTGCCAGCAGTTTCTCTATGAACACTGAAGCTTTCTTT
TRBV5-1	TRBD1	many	TRBJ2-7	CASSPGQGAYLYEQYF	TGCGCCAGCAGCCCCGGACAGGGCGCGTATCTCTACGAGCAGTACTTC